The 29 T cell receptor beta chains reported below all come from one sample, sequenced in a study of neoadjuvant anti-PD-1 for oral cavity cancer (TCRdb year 2021). The library relied on the immunoSEQ multiplex PCR assay. TCRdb provides this immuneACCESS table in a form limited to in-frame rearrangements. Some clones are lacking; in checked studies, under half of them reflect an unresolved V gene, and why the rest are absent is not known. This sample has about 11,000 clones in its table, and over 40% of those were observed once. The ten biggest clones cover roughly 29% of the sample. The time point label for this specimen denotes: before neoadjuvant nivolumab. Sequenced here: tumor tissue, sampled before nivolumab (anti-PD-1) treatment. These receptors were obtained from a person aged 35-79 years with oral cavity squamous cell carcinoma.

Only one count was recorded for this clone. The rearrangement joins TRBV5-1 to TRBJ1-4, with D uncertain. V was pared by 4 bases and J by 5 bases, with 12 bases between. Looked up from germline, CDR1 is SGHRS and CDR2 is YFSETQ. This CDR3 has 14 residues. The chain's CDR3 is CASSMGSGNEKLFF. CDR3 DNA: TGCGCCAGCAGCATGGGCTCCGGGAATGAAAAACTGTTTTTT.

The chain is built from TRBV19 and TRBJ1-5; maybe TRBD1 (6 bases). Germline lookup yields CDR1 LNHDA and CDR2 SQIVND (reference sequence). Trimming took 5 bases from V and 1 from J, leaving 12 bases between them. This CDR3 comprises 15 residues. In DNA form, the CDR3 reads TGTGCCAGTAGTTCCTCAGGGGTGAGCAATCAGCCCCAGCATTTT. Translation gives CASSSSGVSNQPQHF.

This clone was counted between two and nine times. V gene TRBV7-2 combines with J gene TRBJ2-2; 12 bases map to TRBD2. This CDR3 spans 16 amino acids. CDR1 and CDR2 (germline): SGHTA, FQGNSA. The V gene end was trimmed by 5 bases and the J gene end by 7 bases; junction bases not matched to a gene: 8. The CDR3 sequence is CASSTASGGGFGELFF. The CDR3 nucleotides read TGTGCCAGCAGCACCGCTAGCGGGGGGGGTTTCGGGGAGCTGTTTTTT.

V gene TRBV4-3 combines with J gene TRBJ1-2; D unclear. The CDR3 length is 14 residues. Between the trimmed V and J ends, which lost 0 bases and 9 bases, there was a span of 14 bases. Germline loops: CDR1 LGHNA, CDR2 YSLEER. In nucleotides, the CDR3 is TGCGCCAGCAGCCAAGATCAAAGACTGCAGCGCTACACCTTC. The encoded protein is CASSQDQRLQRYTF.

This rearrangement joins TRBV27 to TRBJ2-1, with D unresolved. With 2 bases removed from V and 4 bases from J, the gap between germline ends came to 9 bases. Germline CDR1 MNHEY, CDR2 SMNVEV (reference sequence). This CDR3 spans 14 amino acids. CDR3 bases: TGTGCCAGCAGTTTAGGGTACGGATACAATGAGCAGTTCTTC. The encoded protein is CASSLGYGYNEQFF.

This clone has a single count. The chain is built from TRBV7-3 and TRBJ2-7; the match to TRBD1 covers 7 bases. The CDR3 sequence is 13 residues long. Germline V lookup: CDR1 SGHTA, CDR2 FQGTGA. V was pared by 4 bases and J by 6 bases, with 6 bases of the junction left unmatched. The CDR3 here is CASSSQQGSEQYF. CDR3 DNA sequence: TGTGCCAGCAGCTCACAACAGGGGAGCGAGCAGTACTTC. The full variable domain, rest sourced from reference TRBV7-3 and TRBJ2-7, is GAGVSQTPSNKVTEKGKYVELRCDPISGHTALYWYRQSLGQGPEFLIYFQGTGAADDSGLPNDRFFAVRPEGSVSTLKIQRTERGDSAVYLCASSSQQGSEQYFGPGTRLTVT.

This clone was detected a few times. J is TRBJ1-2 and V is TRBV7-9, with 7 bases identical to TRBD1. The V and J ends lost 5 bases and 6 bases, in that order; junction bases with no gene match: 9. The CDR3 is 14 residues long. Germline V gene data show CDR1 as SEHNR and CDR2 as FQNEAQ (reference sequence). Here the CDR3 reads CASSPQGRIDGYTF. Written as DNA, the CDR3 is TGTGCCAGCAGCCCACAGGGGAGGATCGATGGCTACACCTTC.

This clone was recorded only once. DNA for the CDR3: TGTGCCAGCAGTAACGACAGGGAGCATCCCTACGAGCAGTACTTC. This sequence encodes CASSNDREHPYEQYF. This chain uses TRBV6-6 with TRBJ2-7; 7 bases line up with TRBD1. The CDR3 is made up of 15 amino acids. Germline values: CDR1 MNHNY, CDR2 SVGAGI (reference sequence). The V segment lost 5 bases and the J segment 2 bases; nucleotides outside the gene matches: 9.

The rearrangement uses TRBV5-4 and TRBJ2-5; TRBD1 matches 8 bases. V dropped 3 bases and J dropped 2; count of bases not matched to a gene: 3. Germline values: CDR1 SGHNT, CDR2 YYREEE (reference sequence). This CDR3 has 14 amino acids. DNA for the CDR3: TGTGCCAGCAGCTCTGGACAGGGACAAGAGACCCAGTACTTC. Translated, it gives CASSSGQGQETQYF.

V gene TRBV7-9 combines with J gene TRBJ2-7; 7 bases map to TRBD1. Unmatched junction bases numbered 11, after V lost 5 bases and J lost 4 bases. This CDR3 region has 15 residues. Germline V gene lookup returns CDR1 SEHNR and CDR2 FQNEAQ (reference sequence). The CDR3 DNA sequence: TGTGCCAGCAGCCCCCGGAAAGGGGGCATATACGAGCAGTACTTC. It encodes CASSPRKGGIYEQYF. Full variable domain (rest looked up from reference TRBV7-9 and TRBJ2-7): DTGVSQNPRHKITKRGQNVTFRCDPISEHNRLYWYRQTLGQGPEFLTYFQNEAQLEKSRLLSDRFSAERPKGSFSTLEIQRTEQGDSAMYLCASSPRKGGIYEQYFGPGTRLTVT.

V is TRBV7-7 and J is TRBJ1-6, with D maybe TRBD1 (5 bases). The germline V gene encodes CDR1 SSHAT and CDR2 FNYEAQ (reference sequence). The ends were cut back, 7 bases at V and 3 bases at J, with 13 bases in the middle. The CDR3 has 15 amino acids. The DNA for the CDR3 is TGTGCCAGCACGCTACGGGGGGTCTATAATTCACCCCTCCACTTT. Amino acid sequence: CASTLRGVYNSPLHF.

This clone was counted only a few times. This chain joins TRBV4-3 and TRBJ1-4; D is ambiguous. The CDR3 totals 16 residues. V was clipped by 1 base and J by 5 bases, with 14 bases between them. Germline CDR1 and CDR2: LGHNA and YSLEER. The CDR3 here is CASSQVYNRLNEKLFF. The DNA of the CDR3 is TGCGCCAGCAGCCAAGTATATAACAGACTCAATGAAAAACTGTTTTTT.

The CDR3 DNA follows: TGTGCCAGCAGCCTCCGGACTATACCCACGGATACGCAGTATTTT. Its protein is CASSLRTIPTDTQYF. This sequence joins TRBV9 and TRBJ2-3; possible D gene TRBD2, 6 bases. V was cut by 4 bases and J by 6 bases, with 18 bases left in between. The germline V gene has CDR1 SGDLS and CDR2 YYNGEE. The CDR3 spans 15 residues.

The chain is built from TRBV27 and TRBJ1-2, with D maybe TRBD1 (5 bases). CDR1 is MNHEY, CDR2 SMNVEV, per germline (reference sequence). The V end lost 4 bases, the J end lost 4 bases, and 16 bases lay between the germline ends. The CDR3 is 15 amino acids. The CDR3 coding sequence is TGTGCCAGCAGTTCACCCACGAGGGGACTCTATGGCTACACCTTC. Its translation is CASSSPTRGLYGYTF.

V usage is TRBV2 and J usage is TRBJ1-1; no definite D call. CDR3 length: 17 residues. The germline V gene has CDR1 SNHLY and CDR2 FYNNEI. V was clipped by 0 bases and J by 0 bases, with 14 bases between them. CDR3 DNA sequence: TGTGCCAGCAGTGAAGCGCTTGCCGGTAGTATGAACACTGAAGCTTTCTTT. Translated, it gives CASSEALAGSMNTEAFF.

This clone occurred a few times. The chain links TRBV7-2 to TRBJ2-3; a possible D gene is TRBD1 (5 bases). Trimming cost V 5 bases and J 2 bases, with 14 bases left between them. The germline V gene has CDR1 SGHTA and CDR2 FQGNSA. CDR3 length equals 15 residues. CDR3 sequence (DNA): TGTGCCAGCAGCCCTAGGTCAGGACACACAGATACGCAGTATTTT. This translates into CASSPRSGHTDTQYF.

Only one count was recorded for this clone. The genes are TRBV19 and TRBJ1-5; D possibly corresponds to TRBD1 (6 bases). The CDR3 totals 16 residues. Germline-derived CDR1 and CDR2 are LNHDA and SQIVND (reference sequence). V gave up 3 bases and J gave up 2 bases, with 14 bases separating them. The CDR3 DNA follows: TGTGCCAGTAGTATGGGAGCGGGGGCCGGCAATCAGCCCCAGCATTTT. It yields the protein CASSMGAGAGNQPQHF.

This chain links TRBV6-6 with TRBJ1-1, with D perhaps matching TRBD1 (5 bases). V was clipped by 5 bases and J by 1 base, with 14 bases between them. This CDR3 is 15 amino acids long. The germline CDR1 and CDR2 sequences are MNHNY and SVGAGI (reference sequence). The CDR3 DNA sequence: TGTGCCAGCAGTCCCGCGGGGCAGCAGAACACTGAAGCTTTCTTT. It specifies CASSPAGQQNTEAFF.

This clone was counted between two and nine times. The CDR3 sequence is CASRTYSNQPQHF. CDR3 bases: TGTGCCAGTAGAACGTATAGCAATCAGCCCCAGCATTTT. The chain has TRBV19 and TRBJ1-5; no definite D call. Germline CDR1 reads LNHDA; CDR2 reads SQIVND (reference sequence). The CDR3 length is 13 residues. The V and J ends lost 6 bases and 0 bases respectively, with 6 bases between them.

In this sample, this clone is medium-sized. The CDR3 loop reads CASRRVRITEAFF. CDR3 sequence (DNA): TGTGCCAGCAGGAGGGTTAGGATCACTGAAGCTTTCTTT. The chain joins TRBV2 to TRBJ1-1; D is undetermined. V gave up 6 bases and J gave up 4 bases, with 12 bases separating them. The CDR3 contains 13 residues. Germline CDR1 and CDR2: SNHLY and FYNNEI.

This clone was seen a few times. This chain connects TRBV11-2 to TRBJ1-3; D gene ambiguous. V gave up 1 base and J gave up 2 bases, with 12 bases separating them. The CDR3 length is 16 residues. The V gene's germline CDR1 is SGHAT and CDR2 FQNNGV. Written as DNA, the CDR3 is TGTGCCAGCAGCTTAGTAGGCGGGAGCGCTGGAAACACCATATATTTT. Translation gives CASSLVGGSAGNTIYF.

V is TRBV10-3 and J is TRBJ1-5; 10 bases are shared with TRBD1. After removal of 0 bases from V and 2 bases from J, the junction contained 19 bases not matched to a gene. From germline, CDR1 is ENHRY and CDR2 SYGVKD. The CDR3 contains 22 residues. The CDR3 region is CAISESETGGTLGRRGNQPQHF. DNA of the CDR3: TGTGCCATCAGTGAGTCGGAGACAGGGGGCACGCTAGGTCGTCGGGGCAATCAGCCCCAGCATTTT.

The chain links TRBV7-8 to TRBJ1-2; D remains ambiguous. CDR1 is SGHVS and CDR2 is FQNEAQ in the germline V gene. The CDR3 has 12 amino acids. The ends were cut back, 5 bases at V and 11 bases at J, with 15 bases in the middle. CDR3 DNA sequence: TGTGCCAGCAGCCCCGGCGCCGGCGGTTACACCTTC. Translated: CASSPGAGGYTF.

This clone was found a few times. The chain combines TRBV7-2 with TRBJ1-5, with TRBD1 matching 10 bases. V shed 5 bases and J 6 bases; nucleotides not matched to a gene: 4. Germline CDR1 and CDR2: SGHTA and FQGNSA. The CDR3 consists of 14 residues. The chain's CDR3 is CASSHRTGGQPQHF. Written as DNA, the CDR3 is TGTGCCAGCAGCCACCGGACAGGGGGTCAGCCCCAGCATTTT.

This chain connects TRBV27 to TRBJ2-2; 7 nucleotides align to TRBD2. Losses at the gene ends were 1 base for V and 7 bases for J; bases not matched to a gene: 12. The CDR3 is 17 amino acids. From germline, CDR1 is MNHEY and CDR2 SMNVEV (reference sequence). The CDR3 protein is CASSLFSGERGSGELFF. CDR3 DNA: TGTGCCAGCAGTTTATTCAGCGGGGAGCGGGGTAGCGGGGAGCTGTTTTTT.

In its sample, this clone was seen a few times. The rearrangement joins TRBV5-8 to TRBJ2-3, with D possibly being TRBD1 (6 bases). The CDR3 runs to 16 residues. Trimming took off 0 bases at V and 4 bases at J, with 15 bases between the two ends. Germline assignment: CDR1 SGHTS and CDR2 YDEGEE. This chain's CDR3 is CASSLGRGRGSDTQYF. CDR3 DNA: TGTGCCAGCAGCTTGGGCAGGGGACGCGGCTCAGATACGCAGTATTTT.

The gene calls are TRBV5-1 and TRBJ2-3; 11 bases fit TRBD2. The CDR3 is made up of 16 amino acids. Germline V gene sequence: CDR1 SGHRS, CDR2 YFSETQ. Trimming removed 0 bases from V and 7 bases from J; junction bases left unmatched: 7. CDR3 in amino acids: CASSLGLAGGPNTQYF. For the CDR3, the DNA is TGCGCCAGCAGCTTGGGGCTAGCGGGGGGTCCAAATACGCAGTATTTT.

The chain recombines TRBV7-8 with TRBJ2-1, with a weak D call TRBD1 (6 bases). V dropped 1 base and J dropped 8 bases, with 9 bases sitting between them. CDR3 length: 13 residues. The germline V gene has CDR1 SGHVS and CDR2 FQNEAQ. The CDR3 DNA sequence: TGTGCCAGCAGCTTAGACAGGGTCGATGAGCAGTTCTTC. This translates into CASSLDRVDEQFF.

The chain links TRBV7-9 to TRBJ2-5; no clear D. Trimming took off 9 bases at V and 2 bases at J, with 10 bases between the two ends. Germline CDR1 SEHNR, CDR2 FQNEAQ (reference sequence). The length of the CDR3 is 12 residues. The CDR3 DNA is TGTGCCAGTCACGTAGTGCAAGAGACCCAGTACTTC. Protein: CASHVVQETQYF.